The following is a TCR beta chain sequence with its context. Other DNA sequences from this sample encode an identical CDR3 as well. V was cut by 5 bases and J by 5 bases, with 10 bases left in between. The CDR3 sequence is 13 residues long. The germline V gene encodes CDR1 SNHLY and CDR2 FYNNEI. Source study methods: Nucleated cell number was recorded as an estimate derived from reference gene primer amplification. Clones were read by immunoSEQ multiplex PCR, and TCRdb kept only the in-frame ones, dropping some. V, J and clone size are those of that table, while D and trimming were read from the DNA. The sample has approximately 100,000 clones; approximately 90% are singletons. The sample belongs to a study of blood T cell repertoires in COVID-19. Across the study: From the United States, Italy and Spain came samples of acute and convalescent COVID-19.

The chain is built from TRBV2 and TRBJ2-1; tentative D call: TRBD2 (6 bases). The TCR originated in a human donor with COVID-19, enrolled during active disease. The donor label of this sample is uncertain. Sequencing was done on a sample of peripheral blood. CDR3: CASSRGLNNEQFF. CDR3 sequence (DNA): TGTGCCAGCAGTCGGGGACTGAACAATGAGCAGTTCTTC.